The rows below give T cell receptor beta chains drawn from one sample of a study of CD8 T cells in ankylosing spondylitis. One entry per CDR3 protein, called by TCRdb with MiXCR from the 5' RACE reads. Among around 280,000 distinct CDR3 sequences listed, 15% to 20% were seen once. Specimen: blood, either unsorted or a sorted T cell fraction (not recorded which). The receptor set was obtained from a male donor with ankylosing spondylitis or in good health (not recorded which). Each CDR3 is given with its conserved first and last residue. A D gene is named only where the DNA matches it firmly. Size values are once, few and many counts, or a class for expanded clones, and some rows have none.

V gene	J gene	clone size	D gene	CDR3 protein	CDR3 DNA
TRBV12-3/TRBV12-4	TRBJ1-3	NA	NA	CASSLAAGVSSSGNTIYF	TGTGCCAGCAGTTTAGCGGCAGGGGTTTCCTCCTCTGGAAACACCATATATTTT
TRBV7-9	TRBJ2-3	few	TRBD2	CASSRTSSSTDTQYF	TGTGCCAGCAGCCGGACTAGCTCTAGCACAGATACGCAGTATTTT
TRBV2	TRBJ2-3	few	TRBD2	CASSDSGLAVPSTDTQYF	TGTGCCAGCAGTGACTCTGGACTAGCGGTCCCTAGCACAGATACGCAGTATTTT
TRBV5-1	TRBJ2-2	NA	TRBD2	CASSNAGGPPGELFF	TGCGCCAGCAGCAACGCGGGAGGGCCCCCCGGGGAGCTGTTTTTT
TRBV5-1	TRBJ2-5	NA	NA	CASSSRLRGETQYF	TGCGCCAGCAGCTCCCGCCTCCGGGGAGAGACCCAGTACTTC
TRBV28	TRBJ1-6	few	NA	CASSPNSYNSPLHF	TGTGCCAGCAGTCCCAATTCCTATAATTCACCCCTCCACTTT
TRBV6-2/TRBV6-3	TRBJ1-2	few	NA	CASTLTANYGYTF	TGTGCCAGCACCCTCACTGCTAACTATGGCTACACCTTC
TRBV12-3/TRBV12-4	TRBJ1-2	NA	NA	CASSLARAYGYTF	TGTGCCAGCAGTTTGGCCAGAGCCTATGGCTACACCTTC
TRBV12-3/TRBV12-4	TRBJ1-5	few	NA	CASSLRAVPRSNQPQHF	TGTGCCAGCAGTTTAAGGGCAGTACCCAGGAGCAATCAGCCCCAGCATTTT
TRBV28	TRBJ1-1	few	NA	CASSFAGAGTEAFF	TGTGCCAGCAGTTTCGCAGGGGCGGGTACTGAAGCTTTCTTT
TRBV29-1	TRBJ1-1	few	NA	CSVGEVPNTEAFF	TGCAGCGTTGGTGAGGTCCCGAACACTGAAGCTTTCTTT
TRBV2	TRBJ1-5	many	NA	CASSEDVRGGNQPQHF	TGTGCCAGCAGTGAAGATGTTCGAGGGGGAAATCAGCCCCAGCATTTT
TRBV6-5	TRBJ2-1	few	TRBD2	CASSSGTSGSGEQFF	TGTGCCAGCAGTTCCGGGACTAGCGGGAGCGGTGAGCAGTTCTTC
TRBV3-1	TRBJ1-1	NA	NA	CASSQGLTVEAFF	TGTGCCAGCAGCCAAGGGTTGACAGTTGAAGCTTTCTTT
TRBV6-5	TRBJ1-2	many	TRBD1	CASSYTRTGGSYGYTF	TGTGCCAGCAGTTACACCCGGACAGGGGGGTCCTATGGCTACACCTTC
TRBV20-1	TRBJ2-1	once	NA	CSARPLAFSSYNEQFF	TGCAGTGCTAGACCCCTAGCGTTCAGCTCCTACAATGAGCAGTTCTTC
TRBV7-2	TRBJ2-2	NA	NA	CASSPHGAPGELFF	TGTGCCAGCAGCCCTCACGGGGCCCCCGGGGAGCTGTTTTTT
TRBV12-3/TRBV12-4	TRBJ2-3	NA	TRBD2	CASSLAVAGIADTQYF	TGTGCCAGCAGTTTAGCTGTAGCGGGGATCGCAGATACGCAGTATTTT
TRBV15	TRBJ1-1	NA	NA	CATSRDTEAFF	TGTGCCACCAGCAGAGATACGGAAGCTTTCTTT
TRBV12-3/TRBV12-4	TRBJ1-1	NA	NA	CASSPRWGNEAFF	TGTGCCAGCAGTCCTCGTTGGGGGAACGAAGCTTTCTTT